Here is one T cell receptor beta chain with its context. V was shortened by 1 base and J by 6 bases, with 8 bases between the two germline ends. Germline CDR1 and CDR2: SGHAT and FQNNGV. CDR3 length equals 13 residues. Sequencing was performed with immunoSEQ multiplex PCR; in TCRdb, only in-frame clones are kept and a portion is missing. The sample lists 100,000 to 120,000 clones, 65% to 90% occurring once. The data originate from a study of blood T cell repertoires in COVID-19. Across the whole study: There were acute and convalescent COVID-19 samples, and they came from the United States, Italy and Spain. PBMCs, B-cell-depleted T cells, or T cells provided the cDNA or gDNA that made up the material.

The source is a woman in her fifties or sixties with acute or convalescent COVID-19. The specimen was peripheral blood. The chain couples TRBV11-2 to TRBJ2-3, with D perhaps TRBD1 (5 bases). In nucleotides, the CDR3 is TGTGCCAGCAGCTTAGCCGCAGGGGATACGCAGTATTTT. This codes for CASSLAAGDTQYF.